Below, 23 T cell receptor beta chains from the same sample are listed, as sequenced in a study of CD8+ T cells in alopecia areata. RNA extraction was followed by reverse transcription into cDNA, which acted as the sequencing template. Profiling relied on immunoSEQ multiplex PCR, and the TCRdb table lists in-frame clones only, not all of them. The sample records roughly 76,000 clones, roughly 30% being singletons. Treatment noted: oral pan-JAK inhibitor, 5-10 mg twice daily. The sample consisted of CD8+ T cells sorted from blood, taken at week 4, from a patient treated with tofacitinib. Receptors were obtained from a human donor with alopecia areata.

The genes are TRBV6-1 and TRBJ2-1, with TRBD2 matching over 8 bases. Germline V gives CDR1 MNHNS, CDR2 SASEGT. CDR3 length equals 18 residues. The V and J ends lost 0 bases and 3 bases, in that order; junction bases with no gene match: 10. The CDR3 sequence: CASSEAPTSARLYNEQFF. The CDR3 DNA sequence: TGTGCCAGCAGTGAAGCGCCGACTAGCGCGCGCCTCTACAATGAGCAGTTCTTC.

This chain connects TRBV7-2 to TRBJ1-5, with 7 bases aligning to TRBD1. CDR1 and CDR2 from the germline V gene are SGHTA and FQGNSA. CDR3 length: 14 residues. V lost 5 bases to trimming and J lost 3 bases; unmatched junction nucleotides: 4. The CDR3 reads CASSPDRDNQPQHF. The DNA for the CDR3 is TGTGCCAGCAGCCCCGACAGGGACAATCAGCCCCAGCATTTT. The entire variable domain, with the rest obtained from reference TRBV7-2 and TRBJ1-5, is as follows: GAGVSQSPSNKVTEKGKDVELRCDPISGHTALYWYRQSLGQGLEFLIYFQGNSAPDKSGLPSDRFSAERTGGSVSTLTIQRTQQEDSAVYLCASSPDRDNQPQHFGDGTRLSIL.

The rearrangement links TRBV29-1 to TRBJ1-2; D gene uncertain. The CDR3 extends over 11 amino acids. In germline, CDR1 is SQVTM, CDR2 ANQGSEA. The ends were cut back, 2 bases at V and 3 bases at J, with 4 bases in the middle. The CDR3: CSVELDYGYTF. CDR3 DNA: TGCAGCGTTGAATTGGACTATGGCTACACCTTC.

V and J are TRBV29-1 and TRBJ2-1; 10 nucleotides align to TRBD2. Trimming cost V 6 bases and J 4 bases; bases outside gene matches: 9. CDR3 length: 15 residues. CDR1 and CDR2 from the germline V gene are SQVTM and ANQGSEA. The CDR3 region has the DNA TGCAGCGTGGTAGAACGGACTAGCGGTTACAATGAGCAGTTCTTC. It codes for CSVVERTSGYNEQFF.

The chain uses TRBV7-8 and TRBJ2-5, with D unresolved. V was cut by 5 bases and J by 0 bases, with 13 bases left in between. This CDR3 contains 15 residues. The germline CDR1 and CDR2 sequences are SGHVS and FQNEAQ. The CDR3 sequence: CASSLLGSYQETQYF. CDR3 in DNA: TGTGCCAGCAGCCTCCTGGGGTCGTACCAAGAGACCCAGTACTTC. Variable domain in full (rest from reference TRBV7-8 and TRBJ2-5): GAGVSQSPRYKVAKRGQDVALRCDPISGHVSLFWYQQALGQGPEFLTYFQNEAQLDKSGLPSDRFFAERPEGSVSTLKIQRTQQEDSAVYLCASSLLGSYQETQYFGPGTRLLVL.

V gene TRBV2 combines with J gene TRBJ2-5, with 12 positions matching TRBD1. CDR3 length: 15 amino acids. V was clipped by 3 bases and J by 5 bases; unmatched bases: 4. From germline, CDR1 is SNHLY and CDR2 FYNNEI. The CDR3 here is CASSDFGTGGETQYF. The CDR3 DNA sequence: TGTGCCAGCAGTGACTTCGGGACAGGGGGCGAGACCCAGTACTTC.

V is TRBV19 and J is TRBJ2-7; 11 bases map to TRBD2. The germline CDR1 and CDR2 sequences are LNHDA and SQIVND (reference sequence). The CDR3 is made up of 14 amino acids. Germline trimming cut 7 bases from V and 1 base from J; bases unmatched to any gene: 3. The CDR3 is CASTTSGRSYEQYF. CDR3 coding DNA: TGTGCCAGTACCACTAGCGGGAGATCCTACGAGCAGTACTTC.

This rearrangement joins TRBV27 to TRBJ1-1; a weak D match, TRBD1 (6 bases). This CDR3 spans 15 amino acids. Per germline, CDR1 MNHEY and CDR2 SMNVEV (reference sequence). Between the trimmed V and J ends, which lost 6 bases and 0 bases, there was a span of 14 bases. CDR3 sequence: CASSLFTGMNTEAFF. The CDR3, as DNA: TGTGCCAGCAGCTTGTTCACAGGGATGAACACTGAAGCTTTCTTT.

This clone was seen a handful of times. The gene calls are TRBV5-1 and TRBJ2-7, with D unclear. CDR3 length: 13 residues. Trimming took off 7 bases at V and 0 bases at J, with 11 bases between the two ends. CDR1 SGHRS and CDR2 YFSETQ come from the germline V gene. This CDR3 reads CASGSDNSYEQYF. DNA of the CDR3: TGCGCCAGCGGATCTGACAACTCCTACGAGCAGTACTTC.

The genes are TRBV30 and TRBJ1-2; D might be TRBD1 (6 bases). Trimming pared 0 bases from V and 0 bases from J, leaving 14 bases between. Germline lookup yields CDR1 GTSNPN and CDR2 SVGIG (reference sequence). This CDR3 is 16 amino acids long. CDR3 in amino acids: CAWSVRSGEANYGYTF. The CDR3 DNA reads TGTGCCTGGAGTGTACGGTCAGGGGAAGCTAACTATGGCTACACCTTC.

This clone was seen a few times. This chain uses TRBV5-1 with TRBJ2-7; D is possibly TRBD1 or TRBD2 (5 bases each). V lost 6 bases and J lost 1, with 11 bases in between. Looked up from germline, CDR1 is SGHRS and CDR2 is YFSETQ. CDR3 size: 13 residues. The CDR3 DNA reads as TGCGCCAGCAAGCTTGGGGGTTCCTACGAGCAGTACTTC. It translates to CASKLGGSYEQYF.

This chain links TRBV30 with TRBJ1-1, with a possible D match to TRBD1 (5 bases). The CDR3 is made up of 17 amino acids. Germline CDR1 reads GTSNPN; CDR2 reads SVGIG (reference sequence). V shed 1 base and J shed 5 bases, with 23 bases lying between them. CDR3 nucleotide sequence: TGTGCCTGGAGTGCCCACGAGGGGCTGATTGTAGAAACTGAAGCTTTCTTT. This codes for CAWSAHEGLIVETEAFF.

This clone was recorded a few times. The genes are TRBV28 and TRBJ1-1; TRBD1 matches at 7 bases. The CDR3 extends over 13 amino acids. V lost 4 bases, J lost 9 bases, and 8 bases stayed unmatched. The germline CDR1 and CDR2 sequences are MDHEN and SYDVKM. The CDR3 sequence is CASSSVGGIQAFF. CDR3 nucleotide sequence: TGTGCCAGCAGTTCGGTAGGGGGCATTCAAGCTTTCTTT.

This rearrangement joins TRBV29-1 to TRBJ2-1; D remains unclear. The CDR3 runs 12 residues. V shed 6 bases and J shed 4 bases, with 10 bases lying between them. Germline V lookup: CDR1 SQVTM, CDR2 ANQGSEA. CDR3 protein: CSVAPRYNEQFF. The DNA of the CDR3 is TGCAGCGTGGCCCCTAGGTACAATGAGCAGTTCTTC.

This rearrangement joins TRBV19 to TRBJ2-4; no clear D. Germline V lookup: CDR1 LNHDA, CDR2 SQIVND (reference sequence). This CDR3 contains 16 residues. V lost 7 bases to trimming and J lost 0 bases, with 16 bases between them. The CDR3: CASTEDQDLAKNIQYF. The CDR3 region has the DNA TGTGCCAGTACTGAGGATCAGGATTTAGCCAAAAACATTCAGTACTTC.

Turning to this clone: Its ends do not fully match the called genes, so a read error is possible. The chain uses TRBV7-7 and TRBJ2-5, with no clear D. The length of the CDR3 is 15 residues. Germline V gives CDR1 SSHAT, CDR2 FNYEAQ (reference sequence). As DNA, the CDR3 is TGTGCTAGCAGCTTAGCCCCGGGCGCGGCCCGTACCCAGTACTTC. Protein sequence: CASSLAPGAARTQYF.

This CDR3 reads CASATHSNQPQHF. Written as DNA, the CDR3 is TGTGCGTCGGCGACCCATAGCAATCAGCCCCAGCATTTT. The gene calls are TRBV7-9 and TRBJ1-5; D gene uncertain. The germline CDR1 and CDR2 sequences are SEHNR and FQNEAQ (reference sequence). This CDR3 contains 13 residues.

This clone occurred a few times. The rearrangement uses TRBV9 and TRBJ2-1; 11 nucleotides agree with TRBD2. From germline, CDR1 is SGDLS and CDR2 YYNGEE. Trimming took 4 bases from V and 3 from J; bases not matched to a gene: 6. The CDR3 consists of 16 residues. The CDR3 nucleotides are TGTGCCAGCAGCACCGAGACTAGCGGGGTCTACAATGAGCAGTTCTTC. As protein: CASSTETSGVYNEQFF. Based on the CDR3 plus reference TRBV9 and TRBJ2-1, the full variable domain is DSGVTQTPKHLITATGQRVTLRCSPRSGDLSVYWYQQSLDQGLQFLIQYYNGEERAKGNILERFSAQQFPDLHSELNLSSLELGDSALYFCASSTETSGVYNEQFFGPGTRLTVL.

This clone occurred a few times. This rearrangement joins TRBV29-1 to TRBJ2-7; D might be TRBD2 (6 bases). V lost 6 bases, J lost 0 bases, and 9 bases lay in between. This CDR3 has 12 amino acids. Per germline, CDR1 SQVTM and CDR2 ANQGSEA. CDR3 DNA: TGCAGCGTAGGAGGGGCCTCCTACGAGCAGTACTTC. Its protein product is CSVGGASYEQYF.

The chain is built from TRBV2 and TRBJ2-7, with no clear D. CDR1 SNHLY and CDR2 FYNNEI come from the germline V gene. CDR3 length equals 12 residues. Trimming cost V 7 bases and J 3 bases, with 10 bases left between them. As DNA, the CDR3 is TGTGCCAGCAACGAAGTGGGCTACGAGCAGTACTTC. Amino acids: CASNEVGYEQYF.

The chain employs TRBV29-1 and TRBJ1-2; D may be TRBD1 (5 bases). From germline, CDR1 is SQVTM and CDR2 ANQGSEA. CDR3 length: 13 amino acids. V was cut by 3 bases and J by 7 bases, with 15 bases left in between. The CDR3 coding sequence is TGCAGCGTTGATACGGCAGGGTACCCTGGCTACACCTTC. Translated: CSVDTAGYPGYTF. The full variable domain, in which reference TRBV29-1 and TRBJ1-2 provide the parts outside the CDR3, is SAVISQKPSRDICQRGTSLTIQCQVDSQVTMMFWYRQQPGQSLTLIATANQGSEATYESGFVIDKFPISRPNLTFSTLTVSNMSPEDSSIYLCSVDTAGYPGYTFGSGTRLTVV.

This clone was counted between two and nine times. The chain is built from TRBV29-1 and TRBJ2-3; D is ambiguous. The CDR3 extends over 8 amino acids. Between the trimmed V and J ends, which lost 7 bases and 9 bases, there was a span of 5 bases. Per germline, CDR1 SQVTM and CDR2 ANQGSEA. The CDR3 reads CSAGTQYF. In nucleotides, the CDR3 is TGCAGCGCAGGAACGCAGTATTTT.

This clone occurred a few times. This chain joins TRBV29-1 and TRBJ2-3, with a weak D call TRBD2 (6 bases). V shed 2 bases and J shed 0 bases, with 9 bases lying between them. This CDR3 is built from 14 residues. CDR1 SQVTM and CDR2 ANQGSEA come from the germline V gene. This chain's CDR3 is CSVETGTSTDTQYF. Written as DNA, the CDR3 is TGCAGCGTTGAAACGGGGACTAGCACAGATACGCAGTATTTT.